These 6 T cell receptor beta chains share one sample of origin, sequenced in a study of T cell responses to AZD1222 COVID-19 vaccine (dated by TCRdb to about 2021). Library prep was done by the immunoSEQ multiplex PCR assay. Here the immuneACCESS table is served through TCRdb, limited to in-frame sequences with V and J called. Missing clones are a known gap in these copies; in checked studies unresolved V genes cover under half, and the rest lacks a known reason. The sample yields some 100,000 clones; 92% were counted once. The ten largest clones take up roughly 3% of the sample. The time point label for this specimen denotes: about 28 days (+/-7) after the second vaccine dose. The sequenced sample was peripheral blood, obtained 28 days after the second AZD1222 dose. These receptors all come from an adult who received the AZD1222 COVID-19 vaccine.

This clone has more than one count but fewer than ten. The chain links TRBV4-3 to TRBJ1-2; no clear D gene. The ends were cut back, 0 bases at V and 8 bases at J, with 13 bases in the middle. The CDR3 consists of 14 residues. Germline V gene data show CDR1 as LGHNA and CDR2 as YSLEER. Written as DNA, the CDR3 is TGCGCCAGCAGCCAAGATTACACGGCCCGGGGCTACACCTTC. This sequence encodes CASSQDYTARGYTF.

The chain couples TRBV6-5 to TRBJ1-4, with D possibly matching TRBD1 (5 bases). Germline CDR1 is MNHEY and CDR2 is SVGAGI. This CDR3 spans 15 amino acids. Trimming removed 4 bases from V and 4 bases from J, with 13 bases in between. CDR3 loop: CASSSSGLDNEKLFF. CDR3 DNA sequence: TGTGCCAGCAGTTCGTCAGGGTTGGATAATGAAAAACTGTTTTTT.

The rearrangement links TRBV2 to TRBJ1-5, with 9 bases lining up with TRBD1. V was pared by 7 bases and J by 6 bases, with 7 bases of the junction left unmatched. The CDR3 has 14 amino acids. Germline V lookup: CDR1 SNHLY, CDR2 FYNNEI. As DNA, the CDR3 is TGTGCCAGCACGGGACAGGGCGCAAGTCAGCCCCAGCATTTT. Translating it yields CASTGQGASQPQHF.

This clone appeared a few times. The V and J genes are TRBV16 and TRBJ1-5; TRBD1 is a possible D gene (5 bases). Germline CDR1 and CDR2: KGHSY and FQNENV. The CDR3 loop spans 15 amino acids. V was cut by 2 bases and J by 5 bases, with 13 bases left in between. CDR3 sequence: CASSQRLLGDQPQHF. In DNA, the CDR3 is TGTGCCAGCAGCCAAAGACTTTTGGGGGATCAGCCCCAGCATTTT.

The chain joins TRBV5-1 to TRBJ1-5; 9 nucleotides line up with TRBD1. This CDR3 region has 15 residues. The V and J ends lost 4 bases and 2 bases, in that order; junction bases with no gene match: 4. CDR1 is SGHRS and CDR2 is YFSETQ in the germline V gene. CDR3 in amino acids: CASSLWTGGNQPQHF. CDR3 DNA sequence: TGCGCCAGCAGCCTATGGACAGGGGGCAATCAGCCCCAGCATTTT.

This chain uses TRBV14 with TRBJ1-3; D unclear. The CDR3 consists of 13 residues. V gave up 4 bases and J gave up 1 base, with 5 bases separating them. The germline V gene has CDR1 SGHDN and CDR2 FVKESK. CDR3: CASSPASGNTIYF. In nucleotides, the CDR3 is TGTGCCAGCAGCCCAGCTTCTGGAAACACCATATATTTT.